This T cell receptor beta chain was retrieved from a study of blood T cell repertoires in COVID-19. Enrollees, about 18 to 95 years old, lived in approximately 25 US areas. CDR3 length equals 15 residues. Original handling: Amplification from reference gene primers served as the basis for estimated nucleated cell counts. Clones were read by immunoSEQ multiplex PCR, and TCRdb kept only the in-frame ones, dropping some. V, J and clone size are those of that table, while D and trimming were read from the DNA. The repertoire has hundreds of thousands of clones, around 91% of them found once; the top ten carry 2.4%.

The receptor's source is a young woman who had recovered from COVID-19. The chain carries TRBV12-1 and TRBJ2-5; the DNA was not compared with TRBD1, the D call given in the table. TRBV12-1 corresponds to a pseudogene. Sequencing input: PBMCs or T cells enriched from blood (not recorded which). The CDR3 protein is CASSLDPGGKETQYF. DNA for the CDR3: TGTGCCAGCAGCTTAGATCCAGGGGGCAAAGAGACCCAGTACTTC.